Listed here are 5 T cell receptor beta chains from one sample, sequenced in a study of cytomegalovirus exposure and HLA in healthy donors. The PCR employed 60 Vbeta primers together with 13 Jbeta primers. Using immunoSEQ multiplex PCR, the repertoire was profiled, and TCRdb retains in-frame clones only, with some absent. Of around 150,000 clones in the sample, roughly two thirds are singletons; the top ten hold less than 3%. The sample taken for sequencing was PBMCs. Receptors originate from a woman aged 40 to 50 in good health and CMV-seropositive.

The rearrangement uses TRBV7-3 and TRBJ2-1, with TRBD2 identical over 7 bases. Looked up from germline, CDR1 is SGHTA and CDR2 is FQGTGA. This CDR3 region has 16 residues. Trimming removed 5 bases from V and 2 bases from J; junction bases left unmatched: 9. In nucleotides, the CDR3 is TGTGCCAGCAGCGCCGGGAGCGGGACTGCCTACAATGAGCAGTTCTTC. Translation gives CASSAGSGTAYNEQFF.

V is TRBV27 and J is TRBJ2-3; 8 bases align to TRBD1. Per the germline V gene, CDR1 is MNHEY and CDR2 is SMNVEV (reference sequence). Germline trimming cut 5 bases from V and 0 bases from J; bases unmatched to any gene: 7. The CDR3 contains 16 residues. This CDR3 reads CASSNGQGTSTDTQYF. The DNA of the CDR3 is TGTGCCAGCAGTAACGGACAGGGCACTAGCACAGATACGCAGTATTTT.

The CDR3 region has the DNA TGTGCCAGCAGCCCCGGAGGCTCTGGGGCCAACGTCCTGACTTTC. It encodes CASSPGGSGANVLTF. This sequence joins TRBV13 and TRBJ2-6; TRBD2 might be the D (5 bases). Germline assignment: CDR1 PRHDT and CDR2 FYEKMQ (reference sequence). The CDR3 totals 15 residues. V lost 5 bases to trimming and J lost 0 bases, with 8 bases between them.

This clone was detected only a few times. Other DNA sequences in this sample translate to the same CDR3. The chain couples TRBV4-3 to TRBJ2-7, with D possibly matching TRBD1 (6 bases). The ends were cut back, 0 bases at V and 1 base at J, with 7 bases in the middle. Germline CDR1 reads LGHNA; CDR2 reads YSLEER. The CDR3 contains 14 residues. CDR3 protein: CASSQDRGSYEQYF. The CDR3 nucleotides are TGCGCCAGCAGCCAAGACAGGGGTTCCTACGAGCAGTACTTC.

This clone was counted a single time. The J gene is TRBJ2-3, the V gene TRBV4-2; a possible D gene is TRBD2 (5 bases). CDR1 is LGHNA, CDR2 YNFKEQ, per germline. The CDR3 runs to 18 residues. V lost 0 bases to trimming and J lost 2 bases, with 18 bases between them. The chain's CDR3 is CASSQENPASPNTDTQYF. The DNA for the CDR3 is TGTGCCAGCAGCCAAGAAAACCCGGCTAGCCCCAACACAGATACGCAGTATTTT.